A single sample is the source of the 15 T cell receptor beta chains below, sequenced in a study of graft-versus-host responses after intestinal transplantation. This table comes from immunoSEQ multiplex PCR, and its TCRdb copy is limited to in-frame clones, with some not included. The sample shows roughly 43,000 clones, over 85% of them seen only once. The sample in question was PBMCs, obtained 335 days after intestinal transplant. The receptors derive from a human patient who received an intestinal transplant, so some T cells may come from the graft donor.

The chain carries TRBV5-1 and TRBJ2-7; D is unclear. The V end lost 5 bases, the J end lost 2 bases, and 20 bases lay between the germline ends. There are 16 residues in the CDR3. Germline lookup yields CDR1 SGHRS and CDR2 YFSETQ. The CDR3 here is CASRDPTGSRTYEQYF. The CDR3 DNA is TGCGCCAGCAGGGACCCTACTGGATCCCGCACCTACGAGCAGTACTTC.

The gene calls are TRBV12-5 and TRBJ2-5, with D tentatively TRBD1 (6 bases). This CDR3 region has 14 residues. Germline CDR1 and CDR2: LGHNT and FRNRAP. V was clipped by 6 bases and J by 0 bases, with 11 bases between them. The CDR3 sequence: CASGPDRNQETQYF. As DNA, the CDR3 is TGTGCTAGTGGCCCCGACAGGAACCAAGAGACCCAGTACTTC.

This clone was counted once. The chain couples TRBV14 to TRBJ2-2, with 7 bases fitting TRBD2. V was pared by 1 base and J by 3 bases, with 5 bases of the junction left unmatched. The CDR3 totals 16 residues. The germline gives CDR1 SGHDN, CDR2 FVKESK. DNA of the CDR3: TGTGCCAGCAGCCAAGTCCCCCTAGCGGACACCGGGGAGCTGTTTTTT. Protein product: CASSQVPLADTGELFF.

V is TRBV6-5 and J is TRBJ1-2; the match to TRBD1 covers 9 bases. Losses at the gene ends were 7 bases for V and 7 bases for J; bases not matched to a gene: 1. The CDR3 is 11 amino acids. Germline loops: CDR1 MNHEY, CDR2 SVGAGI. The CDR3 region is CASKTGGGYTF. DNA for the CDR3: TGTGCCAGCAAGACAGGGGGTGGCTACACCTTC.

The V call is TRBV28, the J call TRBJ1-2, with D possibly matching TRBD1 (5 bases). In germline, CDR1 is MDHEN, CDR2 SYDVKM. V lost 3 bases, J lost 8 bases, and 19 bases lay in between. The CDR3 has 15 residues. The chain's CDR3 is CASSFRLSSGYGYTF. CDR3 sequence (DNA): TGTGCCAGCAGTTTCAGGCTTAGTTCAGGGTACGGCTACACCTTC.

This rearrangement joins TRBV25-1 to TRBJ2-1; 7 nucleotides align to TRBD2. The CDR3 totals 14 residues. CDR1 and CDR2 from the germline V gene are MGHDK and SYGVNS. Losses at the gene ends were 5 bases for V and 8 bases for J; bases not matched to a gene: 9. CDR3 sequence: CASSWGGFADEQFF. As DNA, the CDR3 is TGTGCCAGCAGTTGGGGGGGGTTCGCGGATGAGCAGTTCTTC.

This clone appeared a single time. The chain couples TRBV18 to TRBJ2-1, with TRBD2 identical over 8 bases. The J segment lost 8 bases and the V segment lost 2 bases, leaving 5 bases of the junction unmatched. This CDR3 region has 14 residues. From germline, CDR1 is KGHSH and CDR2 LQKENI. This chain's CDR3 is CASSPGTRVYEQFF. As DNA, the CDR3 is TGTGCCAGCTCACCAGGGACTAGAGTCTATGAGCAGTTCTTC.

The chain is built from TRBV9 and TRBJ2-1, with D uncertain. This CDR3 contains 16 residues. Trimming stripped 0 bases from V and 5 bases from J, with 15 bases between. Germline V gene lookup returns CDR1 SGDLS and CDR2 YYNGEE. DNA of the CDR3: TGTGCCAGCAGCGTAGATCAGCGAGGTATCAACAATGAGCAGTTCTTC. The encoded protein is CASSVDQRGINNEQFF.

The rearrangement joins TRBV6-6 to TRBJ1-5; D is ambiguous. Germline V CDR1 and CDR2: MNHNY, SVGAGI (reference sequence). This CDR3 is built from 13 residues. Trimming removed 2 bases at V and 4 bases at J, with 6 bases between. CDR3 in amino acids: CASSYEGNQPQHF. CDR3 in DNA: TGTGCCAGCAGTTACGAGGGTAATCAGCCCCAGCATTTT.

The V gene is TRBV15, the J gene TRBJ2-3; D might be TRBD2 (6 bases). Trimming removed 4 bases from V and 0 bases from J, with 17 bases in between. The CDR3 loop spans 17 amino acids. The germline gives CDR1 LNHNV, CDR2 YYDKDF (reference sequence). The CDR3 is CATSNKLRGLSTDTQYF. CDR3 in DNA: TGTGCCACCAGCAATAAACTGAGGGGACTGAGCACAGATACGCAGTATTTT.

This clone came up a few times. CDR3 sequence: CASSVDRLADTQYF. DNA for the CDR3: TGTGCCAGCAGCGTAGATCGGCTAGCAGATACGCAGTATTTT. This chain uses TRBV9 with TRBJ2-3; no clear D gene. The V end lost 0 bases, the J end lost 4 bases, and 9 bases lay between the germline ends. The CDR3 contains 14 residues. Looked up from germline, CDR1 is SGDLS and CDR2 is YYNGEE.

The chain combines TRBV14 with TRBJ2-1; TRBD2 aligns across 8 bases. There are 15 residues in the CDR3. The V gene end was trimmed by 1 base and the J gene end by 4 bases; junction bases not matched to a gene: 3. CDR1 and CDR2 (germline): SGHDN, FVKESK. CDR3 residues: CASSQAGGPYNEQFF. In nucleotides, the CDR3 is TGTGCCAGCAGCCAAGCGGGAGGGCCGTACAATGAGCAGTTCTTC.

The V and J genes are TRBV10-3 and TRBJ2-5, with 11 nucleotides matching TRBD2. The CDR3 is 14 residues long. Germline CDR1 reads ENHRY; CDR2 reads SYGVKD. V lost 6 bases, J lost 4 bases, and 4 bases stayed unmatched. The CDR3 loop reads CAIRPTSGIETQYF. In DNA form, the CDR3 reads TGTGCCATCAGACCGACTAGCGGGATAGAGACCCAGTACTTC.

This chain connects TRBV7-9 to TRBJ1-2, with a tentative D call TRBD1 (5 bases). The V end was cut by 1 base, the J end by 4 bases, with 25 bases between. Germline CDR1 and CDR2: SEHNR and FQNEAQ (reference sequence). This CDR3 contains 19 residues. The DNA for the CDR3 is TGTGCCAGCAGCTTAGATTGGGGCGGAGTACAGGCCTTGGTCTATGGCTACACCTTC. This sequence encodes CASSLDWGGVQALVYGYTF.

The rearrangement joins TRBV6-1 to TRBJ2-7; D is undetermined. The better agreement between TRBJ2-5 and the DNA end casts doubt on the J call. The V gene's germline CDR1 is MNHNS and CDR2 SASEGT. CDR3 length: 12 amino acids. CDR3: CASSEEPPTQYF. For the CDR3, the DNA is TGTGCCAGCAGTGAGGAGCCTCCGACCCAGTACTTC.